This paragraph covers one T cell receptor (beta chain) sequence. Its specificity is unknown. Semi-nested PCR with Nested Universal Primer A followed constant-region reverse priming of full-length variable regions. TCRdb called the 5' RACE reads again in MiXCR, with one record for every CDR3 protein. Among 62,000 or so distinct CDR3 sequences listed, approximately 22% were seen once. Memory CD4+ T cells were sorted as CD4+CD45RO+CD25- cells. Study-level results: Larger-cohort validation covered only one TCR beta V-J rearrangement.

The receptor was isolated from a female donor with breast cancer. The sequencing sample was made of memory CD4+ T cells sorted from a lymph node. Subset: memory CD4+ T cells, CD4+CD45RO+CD25-.

CDR3 amino acids: CSAPPPGKNEQFF. CDR3 DNA sequence: TGCAGTGCTCCTCCCCCCGGAAAGAATGAGCAGTTCTTC. The rearrangement uses TRBV20-1 and TRBJ2-1; D ambiguous. Trimming took off 5 bases at V and 7 bases at J, with 15 bases between the two ends. Looked up from germline, CDR1 is DFQATT and CDR2 is SNEGSKA (reference sequence). The CDR3 sequence is 13 residues long.